This T cell receptor (beta chain) derives from a study of radiotherapy plus CTLA-4 blockade in lung cancer. The wider study: Patients showed objective responses in about 20% of cases, and disease control was achieved by under 35%. Findings of the study overall: Interferon-beta and early blood T cell clone dynamics reportedly predicted response best. Subsequent to radiotherapy plus ipilimumab, tumor-derived TCR clones underwent expansion in blood.

Clones were read by immunoSEQ multiplex PCR, and TCRdb kept only the in-frame ones, dropping some. This repertoire shows under 90,000 clones, 72% found once; its top ten account for 11% to 15%. Enrolled patients, whose metastatic non-small-cell lung cancer was chemo-refractory, received focal radiation plus CTLA-4 blockade with ipilimumab. V lost 0 bases and J lost 1, with 15 bases in between. Germline loops: CDR1 MRHNA, CDR2 SNTAGT. The CDR3 is 18 amino acids. To note about this clone: The antigen remains undetermined.

This TCR was sampled from a human donor with non-small cell lung cancer that progressed on radiotherapy plus ipilimumab. The chain employs TRBV6-4 and TRBJ2-2; D is uncertain. This material consisted of peripheral blood, taken from a patient treated with radiotherapy plus ipilimumab. This CDR3 is CASSDSPRSPMNTGELFF. The DNA of the CDR3 is TGTGCCAGCAGTGACTCCCCACGGAGCCCTATGAACACCGGGGAGCTGTTTTTT.